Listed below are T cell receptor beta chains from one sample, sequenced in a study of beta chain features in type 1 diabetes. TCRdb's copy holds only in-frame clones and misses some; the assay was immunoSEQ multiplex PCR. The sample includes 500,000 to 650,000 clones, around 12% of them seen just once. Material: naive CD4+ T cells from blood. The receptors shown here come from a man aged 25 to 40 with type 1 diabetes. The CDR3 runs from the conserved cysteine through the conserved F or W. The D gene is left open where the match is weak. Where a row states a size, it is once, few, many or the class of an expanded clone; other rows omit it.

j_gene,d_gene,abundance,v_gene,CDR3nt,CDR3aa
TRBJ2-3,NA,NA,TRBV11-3,TGTGCCAGCAGCTCAGGAGATACGCAGTATTTT,CASSSGDTQYF
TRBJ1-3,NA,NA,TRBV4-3,TGCGCCAGCAGCGAAGGTTGGTCTGGAAACACCATATATTTT,CASSEGWSGNTIYF
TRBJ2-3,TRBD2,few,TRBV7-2,TGTGCCAGCAGCCGTACTAGCGTAACAGATACGCAGTATTTT,CASSRTSVTDTQYF
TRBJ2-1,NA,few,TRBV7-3,TGTGCCAGCAGCTTAGTGGGGAATGAGCAGTTCTTC,CASSLVGNEQFF
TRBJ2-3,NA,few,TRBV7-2,TGTGCCAGCAGCCCCGGAGCATTGGCGGGAGATACGCAGTATTTT,CASSPGALAGDTQYF
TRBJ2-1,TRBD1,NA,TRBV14,TGTGCCAGCAGCCTGCTTTCCGGGACAGGCTCCTACAATGAGCAGTTCTTC,CASSLLSGTGSYNEQFF
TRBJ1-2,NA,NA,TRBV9,TGTGCCAGCAGCGTAGATTCGGAAGATCACAGCTACACCTTC,CASSVDSEDHSYTF
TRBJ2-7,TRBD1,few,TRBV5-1,TGCGCCAGCAGCTTGGCAGGGGGCGCTTGGGAGCAGTACTTC,CASSLAGGAWEQYF
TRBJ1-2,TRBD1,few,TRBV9,TGTGCCAGCAGCGTAGCTGGGACAGGGGCCAATGGCTACACCTTC,CASSVAGTGANGYTF
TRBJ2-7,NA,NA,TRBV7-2,TGTGCCAGCAGCTTGGGGGAGATCACCTACGAGCAGTACTTC,CASSLGEITYEQYF
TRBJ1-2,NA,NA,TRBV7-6,TGTGCCAGCAGCTTAGTGGGGTCTTCGGGCTACACCTTC,CASSLVGSSGYTF
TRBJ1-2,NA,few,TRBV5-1,TGCGCCAGCAGCTATCCTCTAGCCCGGGGCTACACCTTC,CASSYPLARGYTF
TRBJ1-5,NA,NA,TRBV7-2,TGTGCCAGCAGCTTGGGTGATCAGCCCCAGCATTTT,CASSLGDQPQHF
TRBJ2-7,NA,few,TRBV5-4,TGTGCCACCTATCGAGAGCTTAGCTCCTACGAGCAGTACTTC,CATYRELSSYEQYF
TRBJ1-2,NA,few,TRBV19,TGTGCCAGTAGTATTAACGGGGTTCGGTATGGCTACACCTTC,CASSINGVRYGYTF